Below are 22 T cell receptor beta chains sequenced from a single sample in a study of blood T cell repertoires in COVID-19. The protocol was immunoSEQ multiplex PCR, while the TCRdb copy is restricted to in-frame clones and leaves out a portion. The data contain about 140,000 clones, around 86% of them singletons. The sequencing input was PBMCs or T cells enriched from blood (not recorded which). All receptors derive from a man in his fifties or sixties who had recovered from COVID-19.

The chain combines TRBV6-5 with TRBJ1-2, with D hard to call. V dropped 0 bases and J dropped 3 bases, with 8 bases sitting between them. The length of the CDR3 is 14 residues. The germline gives CDR1 MNHEY, CDR2 SVGAGI. CDR3 coding DNA: TGTGCCAGCAGTTACTCGAGAGGGTACTATGGCTACACCTTC. This encodes CASSYSRGYYGYTF.

This chain joins TRBV19 and TRBJ1-6; a weak D match, TRBD1 (6 bases). This CDR3 is 13 amino acids long. In germline, CDR1 is LNHDA, CDR2 SQIVND (reference sequence). Trimming pared 6 bases from V and 4 bases from J, leaving 7 bases between. DNA of the CDR3: TGTGCCAGTAGAGGACAGTATAATTCACCCCTCCACTTT. Protein product: CASRGQYNSPLHF. Full variable domain (missing parts from reference TRBV19 and TRBJ1-6): DGGITQSPKYLFRKEGQNVTLSCEQNLNHDAMYWYRQDPGQGLRLIYYSQIVNDFQKGDIAEGYSVSREKKESFPLTVTSAQKNPTAFYLCASRGQYNSPLHFGNGTRLTVT.

The count of this clone is one. Distinct nucleotide sequences in the sample also encode this CDR3. The chain couples TRBV19 to TRBJ2-3, with a weak D call TRBD2 (5 bases). Trimming shortened V by 3 bases and J by 6 bases, and 7 bases separated the two germline ends. The CDR3 consists of 12 residues. Germline loops: CDR1 LNHDA, CDR2 SQIVND (reference sequence). In nucleotides, the CDR3 is TGTGCCAGTAGTATTCGAGGGGATACGCAGTATTTT. It encodes CASSIRGDTQYF. Based on the CDR3 plus reference TRBV19 and TRBJ2-3, the full variable domain is DGGITQSPKYLFRKEGQNVTLSCEQNLNHDAMYWYRQDPGQGLRLIYYSQIVNDFQKGDIAEGYSVSREKKESFPLTVTSAQKNPTAFYLCASSIRGDTQYFGPGTRLTVL.

This clone was seen just once. V is TRBV28 and J is TRBJ1-2; D gene unclear. This CDR3 contains 13 residues. CDR1 is MDHEN and CDR2 is SYDVKM in the germline V gene. Trimming removed 3 bases from V and 8 bases from J, with 13 bases in between. CDR3 nucleotides: TGTGCCAGCAGTTTTGCCGGGGTTCGGGGCTACACCTTC. Protein: CASSFAGVRGYTF.

The genes are TRBV9 and TRBJ2-3; tentatively, D is TRBD1 (6 bases). Trimming cost V 1 base and J 2 bases, with 14 bases left between them. CDR1 and CDR2 (germline): SGDLS, YYNGEE. The CDR3 covers 16 residues. In DNA, the CDR3 is TGTGCCAGCAGCGTACGAGGGGGACAAATCACAGATACGCAGTATTTT. It codes for CASSVRGGQITDTQYF.

The chain carries TRBV2 and TRBJ1-1; possibly TRBD1 for D (5 bases). This CDR3 has 14 amino acids. CDR1 and CDR2 from the germline V gene are SNHLY and FYNNEI. The germline V and J ends were trimmed by 4 bases and 2 bases, with 11 bases remaining between them. The chain's CDR3 is CASSVSRANTEAFF. The CDR3 coding sequence is TGTGCCAGCAGTGTGTCCAGGGCAAACACTGAAGCTTTCTTT.

A note on this clone: Within the sample, other DNA sequences also encode this same CDR3. The J gene is TRBJ2-5, the V gene TRBV24-1; TRBD1 agrees at 10 bases. The V segment lost 4 bases and the J segment 5 bases; nucleotides outside the gene matches: 6. The germline CDR1 and CDR2 sequences are KGHDR and SFDVKD. CDR3 length: 15 amino acids. The CDR3 DNA reads TGTGCCACCAGTGACCCGGGACAGGGGTCGGAGACCCAGTACTTC. Translating it yields CATSDPGQGSETQYF.

J is TRBJ2-3 and V is TRBV7-9; 14 nucleotides align to TRBD2. This CDR3 comprises 18 residues. Germline loops: CDR1 SEHNR, CDR2 FQNEAQ (reference sequence). The V segment lost 5 bases and the J segment 1 base; nucleotides outside the gene matches: 8. DNA of the CDR3: TGTGCCAGCAGCCCGGGGACTAGCGGGGGAGGGGGCACAGATACGCAGTATTTT. Amino acids: CASSPGTSGGGGTDTQYF.

This sequence joins TRBV21-1 and TRBJ1-2. TRBV21-1 is noted as a pseudogene. This CDR3 has 16 residues. As DNA, the CDR3 is TGTGCCAGCAGCAAAGTAAAGCCCGCGCCCAACTATGGCTACACCTTC. It codes for CASSKVKPAPNYGYTF.

The sample holds one count of this clone. V and J are TRBV10-2 and TRBJ1-5; D is possibly TRBD1 (5 bases). V was clipped by 4 bases and J by 4 bases, with 14 bases between them. This CDR3 region has 15 residues. Germline CDR1 reads WSHSY; CDR2 reads SAAADI. CDR3 in DNA: TGCGCCAGCAGTGTATCAAGGGGTGATAATCAGCCCCAGCATTTT. This translates into CASSVSRGDNQPQHF.

The chain links TRBV5-4 to TRBJ2-2; 7 bases map to TRBD2. The length of the CDR3 is 16 residues. V was clipped by 4 bases and J by 3 bases; unmatched bases: 9. Germline V CDR1 and CDR2: SGHNT, YYREEE (reference sequence). The chain's CDR3 is CASSPREVKDTGELFF. CDR3 DNA sequence: TGTGCCAGCAGCCCCCGGGAGGTTAAGGACACCGGGGAGCTGTTTTTT. Looking up the rest from reference TRBV5-4 and TRBJ2-2 gives the full variable domain: ETGVTQSPTHLIKTRGQQVTLRCSSQSGHNTVSWYQQALGQGPQFIFQYYREEENGRGNFPPRFSGLQFPNYSSELNVNALELDDSALYLCASSPREVKDTGELFFGEGSRLTVL.

V gene TRBV28 combines with J gene TRBJ1-5; no clear D gene. V lost 8 bases and J 7 bases, leaving 12 bases between the germline ends. Germline CDR1 is MDHEN and CDR2 is SYDVKM. The CDR3 length is 12 residues. CDR3 protein: CASFWAGQPQHF. For the CDR3, the DNA is TGTGCCAGCTTTTGGGCAGGCCAGCCCCAGCATTTT.

CDR3 in amino acids: CASRGQGNYGYTF. The CDR3 DNA is TGTGCCAGCAGGGGACAGGGTAACTATGGCTACACCTTC. This chain uses TRBV2 with TRBJ1-2; 9 positions match TRBD1. Germline V gene data show CDR1 as SNHLY and CDR2 as FYNNEI. The V gene end was trimmed by 6 bases and the J gene end by 1 base; junction bases not matched to a gene: 0. The CDR3 length is 13 residues. The entire variable domain, with the rest obtained from reference TRBV2 and TRBJ1-2, is as follows: EPEVTQTPSHQVTQMGQEVILRCVPISNHLYFYWYRQILGQKVEFLVSFYNNEISEKSEIFDDQFSVERPDGSNFTLKIRSTKLEDSAMYFCASRGQGNYGYTFGSGTRLTVV.

J is TRBJ1-3 and V is TRBV7-2, with D perhaps TRBD1 (6 bases). The CDR3 consists of 16 residues. Germline assignment: CDR1 SGHTA and CDR2 FQGNSA. V was shortened by 0 bases and J by 4 bases, with 13 bases between the two germline ends. CDR3 region: CASSLAGAAPGNTIYF. As DNA, the CDR3 is TGTGCCAGCAGCTTAGCGGGGGCAGCGCCGGGAAACACCATATATTTT.

The sample holds a few counts of this clone. The chain carries TRBV2 and TRBJ2-1, with 12 bases matching TRBD2. CDR3 length equals 15 residues. In germline, CDR1 is SNHLY, CDR2 FYNNEI. Trimming cost V 7 bases and J 9 bases; bases outside gene matches: 10. The CDR3 coding sequence is TGTGCCAGCAAACCCCAACTAGCGGGAGGTCCTGAGCAGTTCTTC. Translating it yields CASKPQLAGGPEQFF.

The chain recombines TRBV28 with TRBJ1-5; D remains ambiguous. This CDR3 has 13 residues. Germline CDR1 and CDR2: MDHEN and SYDVKM. With 5 bases removed from V and 4 bases from J, the gap between germline ends came to 9 bases. The CDR3 loop reads CASSTPGNQPQHF. CDR3 bases: TGTGCCAGCAGTACGCCGGGGAATCAGCCCCAGCATTTT.

This rearrangement joins TRBV2 to TRBJ1-2, with 7 bases aligning to TRBD1. The CDR3 has 14 amino acids. The ends lost 3 bases at V and 8 bases at J; junction bases unmatched: 9. The germline gives CDR1 SNHLY, CDR2 FYNNEI. This chain's CDR3 is CASSDRQGRGGYTF. CDR3 sequence (DNA): TGTGCCAGCAGTGACCGACAGGGACGAGGCGGCTACACCTTC.

The V and J genes are TRBV19 and TRBJ2-3, with D hard to call. This CDR3 spans 14 amino acids. Germline V gene data show CDR1 as LNHDA and CDR2 as SQIVND (reference sequence). Deletions cut 2 bases from V and 1 base from J, with 7 bases between. The CDR3 protein is CASSIIQGTDTQYF. CDR3 DNA sequence: TGTGCCAGTAGTATAATCCAGGGCACAGATACGCAGTATTTT.

This chain connects TRBV29-1 to TRBJ1-1; D is possibly TRBD1 (6 bases). The V gene's germline CDR1 is SQVTM and CDR2 ANQGSEA. V shed 7 bases and J shed 2 bases, with 11 bases lying between them. The CDR3 runs to 12 residues. Here the CDR3 DNA reads TGCAGCGCCCGACAGGCAAACACTGAAGCTTTCTTT. This codes for CSARQANTEAFF.

The chain uses TRBV4-1 and TRBJ1-2; D is unclear. This CDR3 has 15 amino acids. Germline loops: CDR1 MGHRA, CDR2 YSYEKL. V lost 2 bases to trimming and J lost 4 bases, with 14 bases between them. DNA of the CDR3: TGCGCCAGCAGCCAAACAAGACTTAGCCCCTATGGCTACACCTTC. This gives the protein CASSQTRLSPYGYTF.

CDR3 coding DNA: TGCAGCGTTGGGGCAGGGCAATCATACGAGCAGTACTTC. It is translated as CSVGAGQSYEQYF. The chain combines TRBV29-1 with TRBJ2-7, with a weak D call TRBD1 (5 bases). CDR3 length: 13 residues. V lost 4 bases, J lost 4 bases, and 14 bases lay in between. The germline CDR1 and CDR2 sequences are SQVTM and ANQGSEA.

The V and J genes are TRBV29-1 and TRBJ1-1; D not certain. The CDR3 sequence is 12 residues long. Germline V CDR1 and CDR2: SQVTM, ANQGSEA. V was pared by 5 bases and J by 0 bases, with 7 bases between. The CDR3 DNA sequence: TGCAGCGTTTGGGAGCTGAACACTGAAGCTTTCTTT. It encodes CSVWELNTEAFF.